The 2 T cell receptor beta chains presented below share a single source sample, sequenced in a study of blood T cell repertoires in COVID-19. Libraries were prepared by immunoSEQ multiplex PCR; TCRdb keeps only in-frame clonotypes and omits some of them. The repertoire has hundreds of thousands of clones, over 70% of them found once; the top ten carry 6% to 7%. Sequences were obtained from peripheral blood. The receptors were sampled from a woman between 50 and 59 years old with COVID-19, enrolled during active disease.

This clone was observed a few times. The rearrangement links TRBV7-8 to TRBJ1-1; possibly TRBD1 for D (5 bases). V was pared by 5 bases and J by 1 base, with 11 bases between. Germline V CDR1 and CDR2: SGHVS, FQNEAQ. This CDR3 region has 14 residues. CDR3 nucleotides: TGTGCCAGCAGCGCGGGACTTCAGAACACTGAAGCTTTCTTT. It is translated as CASSAGLQNTEAFF.

The V call is TRBV7-7, the J call TRBJ2-2, with TRBD1 matching 9 bases. J lost 7 bases, V lost 4 bases, and 10 bases had no gene match. Germline lookup yields CDR1 SSHAT and CDR2 FNYEAQ (reference sequence). There are 16 residues in the CDR3. The CDR3, as DNA: TGTGCCAGCAGCTCAAGCCGGGACAGGGCAATCGGGGAGCTGTTTTTT. Its protein is CASSSSRDRAIGELFF.